The TCR beta chain under discussion was sequenced for a study of T-cell reconstitution after alpha-beta-depleted transplantation in children. Unique molecular identifiers were used to barcode this TCRbeta library. MiXCR, run by TCRdb on the PCR reads, gives a single entry per CDR3 protein. This table holds about 500,000 distinct CDR3 sequences, approximately 30% found once. Germline V gene data show CDR1 as MGHRA and CDR2 as YSYEKL. The V and J ends lost 3 bases and 1 base respectively, with 8 bases between them. The CDR3 is 14 residues long. This clonotype was observed a few times. This clonotype was obtained from a human donor who donated a stem cell graft to a child with aplastic anemia. Sequencing used PBMCs from the stem cell graft donor, obtained from the stem cell graft. This rearrangement joins TRBV4-1 to TRBJ2-3; D uncertain. The chain's CDR3 is CASSQVLGTDTQYF. CDR3 in DNA: TGCGCCAGCAGCCAGGTCCTCGGCACAGATACGCAGTATTTT.